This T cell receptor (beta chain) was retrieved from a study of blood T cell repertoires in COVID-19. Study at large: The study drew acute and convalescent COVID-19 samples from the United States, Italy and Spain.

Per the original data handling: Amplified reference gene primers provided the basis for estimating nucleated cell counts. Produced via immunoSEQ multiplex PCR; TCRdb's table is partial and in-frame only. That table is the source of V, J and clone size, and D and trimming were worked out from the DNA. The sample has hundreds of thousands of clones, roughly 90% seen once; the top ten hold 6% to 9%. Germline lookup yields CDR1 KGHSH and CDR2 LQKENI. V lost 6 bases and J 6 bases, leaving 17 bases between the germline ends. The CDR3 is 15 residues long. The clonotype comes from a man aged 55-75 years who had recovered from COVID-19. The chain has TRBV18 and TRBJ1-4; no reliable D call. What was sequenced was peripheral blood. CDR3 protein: CASSPFGGRDEKLFF. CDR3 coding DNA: TGTGCCAGCTCCCCATTTGGAGGGAGGGATGAAAAACTGTTTTTT.